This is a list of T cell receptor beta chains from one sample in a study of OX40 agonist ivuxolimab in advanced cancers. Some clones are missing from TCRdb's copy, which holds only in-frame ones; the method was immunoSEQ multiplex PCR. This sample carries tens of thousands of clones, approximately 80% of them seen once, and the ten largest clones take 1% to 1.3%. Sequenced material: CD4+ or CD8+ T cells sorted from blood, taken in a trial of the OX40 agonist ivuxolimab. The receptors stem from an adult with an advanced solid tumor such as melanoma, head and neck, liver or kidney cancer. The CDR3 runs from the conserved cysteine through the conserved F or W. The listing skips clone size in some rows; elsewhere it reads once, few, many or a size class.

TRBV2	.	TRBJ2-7	CASSVLEGRTPQYF
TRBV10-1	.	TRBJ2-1	CASSERYGGAMNEQFF
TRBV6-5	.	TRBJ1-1	CASSPNAGRAFF
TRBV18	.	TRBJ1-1	CASSPRGLDEAFF
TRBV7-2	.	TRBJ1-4	CASSPTRLGNGEKLFF
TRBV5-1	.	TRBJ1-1	CASSWAVSGGTEAFF
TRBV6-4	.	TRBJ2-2	CASRKGGGTGELFF
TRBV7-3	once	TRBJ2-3	CASRRQGTGVPDTQYF
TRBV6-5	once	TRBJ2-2	CASRPPWTNTGELFF
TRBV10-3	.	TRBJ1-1	CAISEGANRGNTEAFF
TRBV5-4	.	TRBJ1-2	CASSLSPLGGYTF
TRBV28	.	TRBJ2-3	CASSSGQGTDTQYF
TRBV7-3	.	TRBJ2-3	CASSLTGSTDASTDTQYF
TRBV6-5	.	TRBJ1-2	CASSYRDGGNYGYTF
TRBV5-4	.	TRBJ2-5	CASTSQGAQETQYF
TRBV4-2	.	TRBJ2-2	CASSRGLNTGELFF
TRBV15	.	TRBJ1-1	CATSRAQDRGRAFF
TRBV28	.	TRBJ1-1	CASSPGQGLAFF
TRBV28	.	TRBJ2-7	CASSFQAGGPWGYEQYF
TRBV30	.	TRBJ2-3	CAWSVGQQSTDTQYF
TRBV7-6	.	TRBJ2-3	CASSPRTDTQYF
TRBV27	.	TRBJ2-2	CASRRVLGNTGELFF
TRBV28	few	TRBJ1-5	CASIEDRVFAQPQHF
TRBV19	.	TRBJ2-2	CASSIAGEGTGELFF
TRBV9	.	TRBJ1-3	CASSVDGRSSGNTIYF
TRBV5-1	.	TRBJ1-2	CASSLVSSGYGYTF
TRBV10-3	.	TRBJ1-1	CAIGALNEAFF
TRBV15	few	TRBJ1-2	CATSRDYWTYGYTF
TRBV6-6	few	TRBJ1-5	CASTGGLGNQPQHF
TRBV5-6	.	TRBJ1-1	CASSLGRREAFF
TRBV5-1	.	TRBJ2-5	CASSLGQEQETQYF